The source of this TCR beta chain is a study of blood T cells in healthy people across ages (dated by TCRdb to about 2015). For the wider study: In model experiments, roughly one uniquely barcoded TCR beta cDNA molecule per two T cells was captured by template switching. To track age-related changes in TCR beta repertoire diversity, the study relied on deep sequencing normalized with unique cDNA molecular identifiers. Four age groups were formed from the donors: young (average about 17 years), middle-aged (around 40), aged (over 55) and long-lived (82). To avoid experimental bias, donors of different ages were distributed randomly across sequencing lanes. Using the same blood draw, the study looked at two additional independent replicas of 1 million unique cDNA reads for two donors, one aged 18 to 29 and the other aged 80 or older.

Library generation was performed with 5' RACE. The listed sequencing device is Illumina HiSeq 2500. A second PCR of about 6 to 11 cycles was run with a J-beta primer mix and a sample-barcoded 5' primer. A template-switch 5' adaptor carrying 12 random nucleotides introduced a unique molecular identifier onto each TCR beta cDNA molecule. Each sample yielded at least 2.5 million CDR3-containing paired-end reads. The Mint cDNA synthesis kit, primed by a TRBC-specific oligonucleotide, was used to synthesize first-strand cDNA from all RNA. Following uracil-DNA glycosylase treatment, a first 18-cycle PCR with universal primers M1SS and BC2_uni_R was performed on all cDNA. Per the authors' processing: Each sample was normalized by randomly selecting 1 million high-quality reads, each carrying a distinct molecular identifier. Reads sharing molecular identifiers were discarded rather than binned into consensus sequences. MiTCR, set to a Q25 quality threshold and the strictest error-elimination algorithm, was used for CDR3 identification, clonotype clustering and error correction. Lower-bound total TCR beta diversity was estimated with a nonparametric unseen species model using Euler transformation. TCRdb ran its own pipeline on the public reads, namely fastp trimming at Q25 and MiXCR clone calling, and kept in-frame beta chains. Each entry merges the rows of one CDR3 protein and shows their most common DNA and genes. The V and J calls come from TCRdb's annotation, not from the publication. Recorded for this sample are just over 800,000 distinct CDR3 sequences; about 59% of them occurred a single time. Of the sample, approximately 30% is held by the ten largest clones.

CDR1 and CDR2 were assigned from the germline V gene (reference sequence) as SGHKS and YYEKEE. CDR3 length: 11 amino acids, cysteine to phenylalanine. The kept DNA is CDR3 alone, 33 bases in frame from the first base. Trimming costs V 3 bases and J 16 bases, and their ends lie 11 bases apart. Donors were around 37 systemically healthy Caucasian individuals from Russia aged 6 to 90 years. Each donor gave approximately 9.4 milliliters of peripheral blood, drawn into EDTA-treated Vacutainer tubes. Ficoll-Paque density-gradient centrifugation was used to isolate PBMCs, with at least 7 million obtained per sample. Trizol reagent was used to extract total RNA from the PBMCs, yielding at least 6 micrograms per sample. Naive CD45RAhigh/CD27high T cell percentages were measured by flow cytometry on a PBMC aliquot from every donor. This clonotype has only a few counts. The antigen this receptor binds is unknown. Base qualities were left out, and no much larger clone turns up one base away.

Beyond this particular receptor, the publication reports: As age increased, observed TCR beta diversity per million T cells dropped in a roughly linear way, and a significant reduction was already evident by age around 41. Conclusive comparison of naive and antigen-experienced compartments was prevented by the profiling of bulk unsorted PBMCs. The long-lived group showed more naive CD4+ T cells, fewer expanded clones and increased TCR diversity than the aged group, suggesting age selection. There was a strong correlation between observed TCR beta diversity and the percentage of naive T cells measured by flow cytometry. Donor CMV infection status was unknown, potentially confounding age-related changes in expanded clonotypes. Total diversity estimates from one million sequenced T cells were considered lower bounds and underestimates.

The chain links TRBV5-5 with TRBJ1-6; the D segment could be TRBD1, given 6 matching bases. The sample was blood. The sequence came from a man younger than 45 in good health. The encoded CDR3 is CASSSRDRLHF. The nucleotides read TGTGCCAGCAGCTCGAGAGACAGGCTCCACTTT.